The 30 T cell receptor beta chains reported below all come from one sample, sequenced in a study of identical twins. TCRdb called the 5' RACE reads again in MiXCR, with one record for every CDR3 protein. This sample carries 1.5 million to 2 million distinct CDR3 sequences, under 35% of them seen once, and the ten largest clones take about 0.27%. The sample was cord blood. These receptors were taken from a newborn girl in good health.

This chain connects TRBV4-1 to TRBJ2-7; D not certain. The CDR3 spans 13 residues. From germline, CDR1 is MGHRA and CDR2 YSYEKL. V was shortened by 1 base and J by 12 bases, with 16 bases between the two germline ends. The CDR3 nucleotides are TGCGCCAGCAGCCAAGGTCCATTAGAGACCCGGTACTTC. Translation gives CASSQGPLETRYF.

The V and J genes are TRBV7-2 and TRBJ1-2, with D uncertain. V lost 2 bases, J lost 2 bases, and 9 bases lay in between. The length of the CDR3 is 14 residues. Germline CDR1 is SGHTA and CDR2 is FQGNSA. Written as DNA, the CDR3 is TGTGCCAGCAGCTTAACTGAGGACAACTATGGCTACACCTTC. Translating gives CASSLTEDNYGYTF.

This clonotype was counted only a few times. V gene TRBV20-1 combines with J gene TRBJ1-2; 8 bases match TRBD1. The CDR3 contains 14 residues. Trimming removed 2 bases from V and 2 bases from J; junction bases left unmatched: 4. Germline V lookup: CDR1 DFQATT, CDR2 SNEGSKA (reference sequence). The CDR3 DNA is TGCAGTGCTAGACCACGGACAGGGAACTATGGCTACACCTTC. Protein: CSARPRTGNYGYTF.

The chain is built from TRBV30 and TRBJ2-1, with 8 bases lining up with TRBD2. V was clipped by 5 bases and J by 13 bases; unmatched bases: 16. Germline V gene sequence: CDR1 GTSNPN, CDR2 SVGIG (reference sequence). The CDR3 covers 14 residues. The CDR3 nucleotides are TGTGCCTGGGGATCCGGGAGCGGGGGAGAGACCCAGTTCTTC. Its protein is CAWGSGSGGETQFF.

This clonotype was seen more than once but under ten times. This chain links TRBV20-1 with TRBJ1-2; a possible D gene is TRBD1 (5 bases). Germline loops: CDR1 DFQATT, CDR2 SNEGSKA (reference sequence). The V end was cut by 7 bases, the J end by 9 bases, with 12 bases between. The CDR3 is 10 residues long. CDR3 DNA sequence: TGCAGTGTTTCCAGGGAAAGCTACACCTTC. The encoded protein is CSVSRESYTF.

V is TRBV16 and J is TRBJ2-1, with 11 bases lining up with TRBD1. Germline V lookup: CDR1 KGHSY, CDR2 FQNENV. V gave up 4 bases and J gave up 4 bases; unmatched junction bases: 9. The CDR3 is 17 amino acids. As DNA, the CDR3 is TGTGCCAGCAGCCGTCCCAGGGGGGACAGGGGGTACAATGAGCAGTTCTTC. It translates to CASSRPRGDRGYNEQFF. The full variable domain, rest sourced from reference TRBV16 and TRBJ2-1, is GEEVAQTPKHLVRGEGQKAKLYCAPIKGHSYVFWYQQVLKNEFKFLISFQNENVFDETGMPKERFSAKCLPNSPCSLEIQATKLEDSAVYFCASSRPRGDRGYNEQFFGPGTRLTVL.

The V and J genes are TRBV5-1 and TRBJ2-5; either TRBD1 or TRBD2 may fit D (5 bases each). V dropped 3 bases and J dropped 11 bases, with 17 bases sitting between them. This CDR3 spans 13 amino acids. CDR1 SGHRS and CDR2 YFSETQ come from the germline V gene. The CDR3 bases are TGCGCCAGCAGCTCGGGACGGTCCTACGGGCAGTACTTC. Its translation is CASSSGRSYGQYF.

This clonotype showed up just a few times. The gene calls are TRBV20-1 and TRBJ2-4; TRBD1 matches at 12 bases. The CDR3 has 16 amino acids. Germline assignment: CDR1 DFQATT and CDR2 SNEGSKA (reference sequence). V was pared by 5 bases and J by 3 bases, with 8 bases of the junction left unmatched. The CDR3 loop reads CSARTGTGGGKNIQYF. The CDR3 region has the DNA TGCAGTGCTCGAACTGGGACAGGGGGCGGCAAAAACATTCAGTACTTC.

The rearrangement joins TRBV4-2 to TRBJ2-7; TRBD2 agrees at 11 bases. With V trimmed by 4 bases and J by 0 bases, 5 bases remained unmatched. The CDR3 is 16 amino acids. CDR1 is LGHNA, CDR2 YNFKEQ, per germline. In DNA, the CDR3 is TGTGCCAGCAGCCTAAGTAGCGGGGGGGCCTCCTACGAGCAGTACTTC. It specifies CASSLSSGGASYEQYF.

The chain links TRBV10-3 to TRBJ2-7; the D is unclear. This CDR3 region has 12 residues. The V gene's germline CDR1 is ENHRY and CDR2 SYGVKD. CDR3 nucleotides: TGTGTCCCACTGTCCCCCCCCTACGAGCAGTACTTC. This translates into CVPLSPPYEQYF.

The chain combines TRBV3-1 with TRBJ2-1; 12 bases are shared with TRBD2. This CDR3 region has 19 residues. Germline trimming cut 1 base from V and 0 bases from J; bases unmatched to any gene: 7. CDR1 LGHDT and CDR2 YNNKEL come from the germline V gene (reference sequence). CDR3 nucleotide sequence: TGTGCCAGCAGCCAAGTGGGAGGACTAGCGGGGAGCTCCTACAATGAGCAGTTCTTC. Translating gives CASSQVGGLAGSSYNEQFF.

This clonotype was counted only a few times. The genes are TRBV4-2 and TRBJ2-7, with 9 positions matching TRBD2. Germline lookup yields CDR1 LGHNA and CDR2 YNFKEQ. CDR3 length equals 18 residues. Trimming cost V 0 bases and J 7 bases; bases outside gene matches: 16. CDR3 sequence reads: CASSQDPPGSGRENEQYF. The CDR3 DNA sequence: TGTGCCAGCAGCCAAGATCCCCCGGGTAGCGGGAGAGAGAATGAGCAGTACTTC.

This clonotype was seen a few times. The V call is TRBV6-5, the J call TRBJ2-7; maybe TRBD1 (5 bases). CDR1 is MNHEY and CDR2 is SVGAGI in the germline V gene. The CDR3 is made up of 15 amino acids. V lost 6 bases, J lost 2 bases, and 17 bases lay in between. CDR3 amino acids: CASRKNRFLTYEQYF. The CDR3 DNA reads as TGTGCCAGCAGAAAAAACAGGTTCCTTACCTACGAGCAGTACTTC.

V usage is TRBV7-2 and J usage is TRBJ1-1; D is uncertain. This CDR3 spans 14 amino acids. V was clipped by 2 bases and J by 5 bases, with 12 bases between them. In germline, CDR1 is SGHTA, CDR2 FQGNSA. CDR3 in amino acids: CASSLFFGRTEAFF. CDR3 coding DNA: TGTGCCAGCAGCTTATTTTTCGGGAGGACTGAAGCTTTCTTT.

The chain links TRBV14 to TRBJ2-7; D might be TRBD2 (5 bases). V dropped 0 bases and J dropped 4 bases, with 13 bases sitting between them. This CDR3 is built from 15 residues. Germline loops: CDR1 SGHDN, CDR2 FVKESK. Here the CDR3 DNA reads TGTGCCAGCAGCCAAGACGGTGGTGAGGGTTACGAGCAGTACTTC. Translating gives CASSQDGGEGYEQYF. Based on the CDR3 plus reference TRBV14 and TRBJ2-7, the full variable domain is EAGVTQFPSHSVIEKGQTVTLRCDPISGHDNLYWYRRVMGKEIKFLLHFVKESKQDESGMPNNRFLAERTGGTYSTLKVQPAELEDSGVYFCASSQDGGEGYEQYFGPGTRLTVT.

This clonotype was seen a single time. A much larger clone sits a single nucleotide away, making a read error possible. V and J are TRBV3-1 and TRBJ2-7; 13 nucleotides agree with TRBD2. The end of the DNA aligns better with TRBJ2-5, so the J call may be wrong. The CDR3 is made up of 17 amino acids. CDR1 is LGHDT, CDR2 YNNKEL, per germline (reference sequence). This CDR3 is CASSQDKWTSGRKTQYF. The CDR3 DNA follows: TGTGCCAGCAGCCAAGATAAGTGGACTAGCGGGAGAAAGACCCAGTACTTC.

The chain links TRBV4-2 to TRBJ1-1; D gene uncertain. The V gene's germline CDR1 is LGHNA and CDR2 YNFKEQ. The CDR3 contains 13 residues. V was clipped by 0 bases and J by 6 bases, with 8 bases between them. The CDR3 loop reads CASSQEPGSEAFF. CDR3 sequence (DNA): TGTGCCAGCAGCCAAGAACCGGGTTCTGAAGCTTTCTTT.

This clonotype was counted many times. This chain connects TRBV27 to TRBJ2-6; D unclear. The germline V gene encodes CDR1 MNHEY and CDR2 SMNVEV (reference sequence). The V and J ends lost 2 bases and 0 bases respectively, with 2 bases between them. This CDR3 is 14 amino acids long. CDR3 DNA: TGTGCCAGCAGTTTAAGCTCTGGGGCCAACGTCCTGACTTTC. Its translation is CASSLSSGANVLTF.

This clonotype was seen a few times. The rearrangement uses TRBV10-3 and TRBJ2-3; 7 nucleotides align to TRBD2. Per germline, CDR1 ENHRY and CDR2 SYGVKD. The CDR3 has 14 amino acids. Germline trimming cut 10 bases from V and 1 base from J; bases unmatched to any gene: 8. In DNA, the CDR3 is TGTGCCAGCCGCGGGAGTGGTGGCACAGATACGCAGTATTTT. It is translated as CASRGSGGTDTQYF.

This clonotype has just one count. A read error may explain this, as a much larger clone is one base away. This chain uses TRBV10-3 with TRBJ2-1; D unresolved. Trimming removed 3 bases at V and 10 bases at J, with 16 bases between. Germline CDR1 is ENHRY and CDR2 is SYGVKD. The CDR3 runs to 14 residues. CDR3 nucleotides: TGTGCCATCAGTGACAGGACGTCCTCCTACGAGCAGTTCTTC. Its protein product is CAISDRTSSYEQFF.

The chain carries TRBV6-6 and TRBJ1-5; 9 bases map to TRBD1. This CDR3 has 17 amino acids. Germline values: CDR1 MNHNY, CDR2 SVGAGI (reference sequence). V lost 4 bases, J lost 3 bases, and 10 bases stayed unmatched. CDR3 in amino acids: CASSSGTGYWYNQPQHF. CDR3 nucleotides: TGTGCCAGCAGTTCCGGGACAGGGTATTGGTACAATCAGCCCCAGCATTTT.

The rearrangement joins TRBV28 to TRBJ1-2; D unclear. This CDR3 is 15 amino acids long. Trimming shortened V by 3 bases and J by 4 bases, and 15 bases separated the two germline ends. Germline values: CDR1 MDHEN, CDR2 SYDVKM. In nucleotides, the CDR3 is TGTGCCAGCAGTTTGATTCTTCAGAGTCCCTATGGCTACACCTTC. This sequence encodes CASSLILQSPYGYTF.

This chain uses TRBV20-1 with TRBJ2-5; 7 bases agree with TRBD2. Per germline, CDR1 DFQATT and CDR2 SNEGSKA (reference sequence). The ends lost 3 bases at V and 2 bases at J; junction bases unmatched: 9. This CDR3 region has 15 residues. DNA for the CDR3: TGCAGTGCTAGTCCGGGACGAGCGGGACAAGAGACCCAGTACTTC. As protein: CSASPGRAGQETQYF.

The chain employs TRBV4-1 and TRBJ2-5; D uncertain. Deletions cut 1 base from V and 4 bases from J, with 10 bases between. CDR1 is MGHRA, CDR2 YSYEKL, per germline. The CDR3 length is 14 residues. The CDR3, as DNA: TGCGCCAGCAGCCAAGGATTCTGGGGAGAGACCCAGTACTTC. This encodes CASSQGFWGETQYF.

This clonotype was counted many times. V usage is TRBV7-9 and J usage is TRBJ2-7; perhaps TRBD1 as D (6 bases). This CDR3 contains 15 residues. Looked up from germline, CDR1 is SEHNR and CDR2 is FQNEAQ (reference sequence). With 3 bases removed from V and 4 bases from J, the gap between germline ends came to 16 bases. DNA of the CDR3: TGTGCCAGCAGCTTGTCCCAGGGGAGTTTATACGAGCAGTACTTC. It is translated as CASSLSQGSLYEQYF.

The chain carries TRBV19 and TRBJ2-3; D unresolved. The V gene's germline CDR1 is LNHDA and CDR2 SQIVND (reference sequence). V was trimmed by 7 bases and J by 4 bases, leaving 9 bases between them. The CDR3 spans 12 residues. CDR3 DNA sequence: TGTGCCAGTACCTCTAGTCCAGATACGCAGTATTTT. This codes for CASTSSPDTQYF.

There are many counts of this clonotype. This chain's CDR3 is CASSQGDTAPSYNEQFF. The CDR3 region has the DNA TGTGCCAGCAGCCAAGGGGATACCGCCCCCTCCTACAATGAGCAGTTCTTC. The V gene is TRBV4-2, the J gene TRBJ2-1; D remains ambiguous. Trimming took off 1 base at V and 0 bases at J, with 13 bases between the two ends. CDR1 and CDR2 (germline): LGHNA, YNFKEQ. The CDR3 runs to 17 residues.

This sequence joins TRBV6-2 or TRBV6-3 and TRBJ2-3; the match to TRBD2 covers 13 bases. With 6 bases clipped from V and 6 bases from J, the junction kept 6 bases outside the gene matches. The length of the CDR3 is 15 residues. The V gene's germline CDR1 is MNHEY and CDR2 SVGEGT. This chain's CDR3 is CASRTSGRLRDTQYF. The CDR3 DNA reads as TGTGCCAGCAGGACTAGCGGGAGGCTTCGTGATACGCAGTATTTT.

This clonotype was recorded once. The gene calls are TRBV20-1 and TRBJ1-1; D call uncertain. Germline V lookup: CDR1 DFQATT, CDR2 SNEGSKA (reference sequence). V lost 0 bases to trimming and J lost 0 bases, with 14 bases between them. The CDR3 is made up of 16 amino acids. The CDR3 region has the DNA TGCAGTGCTAGAGATTTGGCAGGCTTCATGAACACTGAAGCTTTCTTT. This sequence encodes CSARDLAGFMNTEAFF.

The chain recombines TRBV20-1 with TRBJ1-1, with D unresolved. Germline CDR1 is DFQATT and CDR2 is SNEGSKA (reference sequence). Trimming stripped 1 base from V and 3 bases from J, with 12 bases between. This CDR3 is built from 14 residues. CDR3 coding DNA: TGCAGTGCTAGAGTCCGGCTTTTGGACACTGAAGCTTTCTTT. Amino acids: CSARVRLLDTEAFF.